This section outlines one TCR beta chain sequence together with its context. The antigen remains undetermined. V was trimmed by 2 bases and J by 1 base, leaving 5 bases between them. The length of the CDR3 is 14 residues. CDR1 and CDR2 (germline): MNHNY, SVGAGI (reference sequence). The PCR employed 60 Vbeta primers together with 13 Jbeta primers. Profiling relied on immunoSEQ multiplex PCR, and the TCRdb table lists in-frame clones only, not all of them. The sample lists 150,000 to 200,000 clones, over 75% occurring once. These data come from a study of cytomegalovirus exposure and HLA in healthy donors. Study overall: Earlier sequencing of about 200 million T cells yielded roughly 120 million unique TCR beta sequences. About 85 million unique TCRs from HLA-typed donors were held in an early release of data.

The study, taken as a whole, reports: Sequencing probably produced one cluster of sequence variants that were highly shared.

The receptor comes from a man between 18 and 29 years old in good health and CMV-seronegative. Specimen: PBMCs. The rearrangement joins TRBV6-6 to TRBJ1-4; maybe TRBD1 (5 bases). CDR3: CASSYQGTNEKLFF. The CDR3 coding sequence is TGTGCCAGCAGTTACCAGGGAACTAATGAAAAACTGTTTTTT.